These 24 T cell receptor beta chains originate from one sample sequenced in a study of cytomegalovirus exposure and HLA in healthy donors. PCR was performed using 60 Vbeta and 13 Jbeta primers. The repertoire was sequenced with immunoSEQ multiplex PCR; TCRdb's copy has only in-frame clones and lacks some. This table holds 120,000 or so clones, approximately 83% found once. The specimen sequenced was PBMCs. Receptors originate from a man aged 40-49 years in good health and CMV-seronegative.

This chain joins TRBV28 and TRBJ2-7; D possibly corresponds to TRBD2 (6 bases). The CDR3 consists of 14 residues. Per the germline V gene, CDR1 is MDHEN and CDR2 is SYDVKM. V lost 5 bases and J lost 2, with 13 bases in between. CDR3 sequence (DNA): TGTGCCAGCAGTCAACCGGGACTGCCCTACGAGCAGTACTTC. It is translated as CASSQPGLPYEQYF.

The chain couples TRBV5-1 to TRBJ2-3; 10 bases are shared with TRBD1. This CDR3 comprises 15 residues. Germline CDR1 is SGHRS and CDR2 is YFSETQ. The V gene end was trimmed by 4 bases and the J gene end by 5 bases; junction bases not matched to a gene: 7. CDR3 coding DNA: TGCGCCAGCAGCGGGGACAGGGGTAGTAGAGATACGCAGTATTTT. This encodes CASSGDRGSRDTQYF. Drawing the rest from reference TRBV5-1 and TRBJ2-3, the complete variable domain is KAGVTQTPRYLIKTRGQQVTLSCSPISGHRSVSWYQQTPGQGLQFLFEYFSETQRNKGNFPGRFSGRQFSNSRSEMNVSTLELGDSALYLCASSGDRGSRDTQYFGPGTRLTVL.

Only one count was recorded for this clone. This CDR3 is also generated by other DNA sequences in the sample. The chain is built from TRBV29-1 and TRBJ2-3; perhaps TRBD2 as D (5 bases). The germline V gene encodes CDR1 SQVTM and CDR2 ANQGSEA. The CDR3 covers 13 residues. The V end was cut by 3 bases, the J end by 1 base, with 8 bases between. CDR3 region: CSVDEGGTDTQYF. The CDR3 bases are TGCAGCGTTGATGAGGGAGGCACAGATACGCAGTATTTT.

This clone has just one count. V usage is TRBV28 and J usage is TRBJ1-3; 7 positions agree with TRBD1. The germline V gene encodes CDR1 MDHEN and CDR2 SYDVKM. CDR3 length: 16 residues. V lost 7 bases and J lost 0; bases outside the gene matches: 9. CDR3 nucleotides: TGTGCCAGCACGGGACTCCCAGGGGGCTCTGGAAACACCATATATTTT. This encodes CASTGLPGGSGNTIYF.

The genes are TRBV7-2 and TRBJ2-6, with D unresolved. The CDR3 has 17 residues. CDR1 and CDR2 (germline): SGHTA, FQGNSA. With 4 bases removed from V and 2 bases from J, the gap between germline ends came to 15 bases. The CDR3, as DNA: TGTGCCAGCAGCTCGTCTGACAAATGGGCTGGGGCCAACGTCCTGACTTTC. This encodes CASSSSDKWAGANVLTF.

The chain recombines TRBV29-1 with TRBJ1-4; maybe TRBD1 (5 bases). Trimming took 6 bases from V and 0 from J, leaving 11 bases between them. CDR3 length equals 14 residues. Per germline, CDR1 SQVTM and CDR2 ANQGSEA. CDR3 sequence: CSVLQETTNEKLFF. The CDR3 DNA follows: TGCAGCGTGTTACAGGAGACAACTAATGAAAAACTGTTTTTT.

The chain links TRBV7-2 to TRBJ2-1; 7 bases line up with TRBD2. This CDR3 has 14 residues. V shed 5 bases, J shed 6 bases, and the junction held 7 bases outside the gene matches. From germline, CDR1 is SGHTA and CDR2 FQGNSA. The CDR3, as DNA: TGTGCCAGCAGCGTCGGGGGGTCAGGCAATGAGCAGTTCTTC. It encodes CASSVGGSGNEQFF. The full variable domain, completed using reference TRBV7-2 and TRBJ2-1, is GAGVSQSPSNKVTEKGKDVELRCDPISGHTALYWYRQSLGQGLEFLIYFQGNSAPDKSGLPSDRFSAERTGGSVSTLTIQRTQQEDSAVYLCASSVGGSGNEQFFGPGTRLTVL.

V gene TRBV5-1 combines with J gene TRBJ1-3; D may be TRBD1 (5 bases). The CDR3 has 15 residues. The germline gives CDR1 SGHRS, CDR2 YFSETQ. Trimming cost V 4 bases and J 0 bases, with 11 bases left between them. The CDR3 loop is CASSAGGNSGNTIYF. The DNA for the CDR3 is TGCGCCAGCAGCGCGGGGGGTAACTCTGGAAACACCATATATTTT.

Notes on this clone: The junction does not match germline at one end; this may be a read error. V usage is TRBV7-2 and J usage is TRBJ1-5, with TRBD1 matching 11 bases. Germline V gives CDR1 SGHTA, CDR2 FQGNSA. The CDR3 sequence is 16 residues long. The chain's CDR3 is CASSLGWTGGNQPQHF. CDR3 nucleotide sequence: TGTGCCAGCAGCTTAGGCTGGACAGGGGGCAACCAGCCCCAGCATTTT.

This clone appeared a single time. The chain has TRBV2 and TRBJ1-4; D might be TRBD1 (6 bases). The V gene lost 0 bases and the J gene lost 7 bases, with 12 bases spanning the gap. The CDR3 extends over 15 amino acids. The germline gives CDR1 SNHLY, CDR2 FYNNEI. CDR3 amino acids: CASSEAQGRSEKLFF. CDR3 DNA: TGTGCCAGCAGTGAAGCGCAGGGGAGATCTGAAAAACTGTTTTTT.

In nucleotides, the CDR3 is TGTGCCAGCAGTGAAATGGGGCAGTGGGAGACCCAGTACTTC. Residues: CASSEMGQWETQYF. V gene TRBV6-1 combines with J gene TRBJ2-5; a weak D match, TRBD1 (5 bases). This CDR3 is 14 amino acids long. In germline, CDR1 is MNHNS, CDR2 SASEGT. Trimming took off 2 bases at V and 5 bases at J, with 12 bases between the two ends.

The genes are TRBV7-3 and TRBJ2-4; TRBD2 is a possible D gene (6 bases). V was pared by 1 base and J by 3 bases, with 10 bases between. There are 15 residues in the CDR3. CDR1 is SGHTA and CDR2 is FQGTGA in the germline V gene. The CDR3 here is CASSLNGGNKNIQYF. Here the CDR3 DNA reads TGTGCCAGCAGCTTAAATGGCGGGAACAAAAACATTCAGTACTTC.

V and J are TRBV28 and TRBJ1-1; D is possibly TRBD1 (6 bases). Germline assignment: CDR1 MDHEN and CDR2 SYDVKM. The CDR3 totals 14 residues. The V end was cut by 2 bases, the J end by 5 bases, with 12 bases between. CDR3 loop: CASSLGGRVTEAFF. CDR3 nucleotides: TGTGCCAGCAGTTTAGGGGGCAGGGTAACTGAAGCTTTCTTT.

The rearrangement uses TRBV28 and TRBJ1-1; 11 bases match TRBD1. The CDR3 runs 14 residues. From germline, CDR1 is MDHEN and CDR2 SYDVKM. V gave up 3 bases and J gave up 5 bases; unmatched junction bases: 2. The DNA for the CDR3 is TGTGCCAGCAGTTTTGGGACAGGGGGTACTGAAGCTTTCTTT. Protein sequence: CASSFGTGGTEAFF.

The chain carries TRBV6-6 and TRBJ1-6; D gene unclear. Germline V gives CDR1 MNHNY, CDR2 SVGAGI (reference sequence). The CDR3 is 14 amino acids. V was cut by 4 bases and J by 4 bases, with 8 bases left in between. Here the CDR3 reads CASSSGTYNSPLHF. The CDR3 nucleotides are TGTGCCAGCAGTTCGGGAACTTATAATTCACCCCTCCACTTT.

CDR3: CASPGTANTEAFF. CDR3 DNA: TGTGCCAGCCCCGGGACAGCGAACACTGAAGCTTTCTTT. The chain is built from TRBV6-1 and TRBJ1-1, with 7 nucleotides matching TRBD1. The CDR3 spans 13 residues. CDR1 is MNHNS, CDR2 SASEGT, per germline. J gave up 1 base and V 8 bases, and 4 bases lay outside the gene matches.

V gene TRBV28 combines with J gene TRBJ2-3; D is perhaps TRBD1 (5 bases). With 2 bases removed from V and 0 bases from J, the gap between germline ends came to 15 bases. CDR1 and CDR2 from the germline V gene are MDHEN and SYDVKM. The CDR3 runs to 17 residues. CDR3 sequence: CASSLRWGSPSTDTQYF. The CDR3 DNA reads as TGTGCCAGCAGTTTAAGGTGGGGCAGCCCTAGCACAGATACGCAGTATTTT.

The chain has TRBV7-2 and TRBJ2-7; D is perhaps TRBD2 (7 bases). Looked up from germline, CDR1 is SGHTA and CDR2 is FQGNSA. CDR3 length: 14 amino acids. Deletions cut 5 bases from V and 3 bases from J, with 14 bases between. The chain's CDR3 is CASSPQGGGYEQYF. DNA for the CDR3: TGTGCCAGCAGCCCACAGGGCGGGGGCTACGAGCAGTACTTC. The variable domain in full, with the rest retrieved from reference TRBV7-2 and TRBJ2-7, is GAGVSQSPSNKVTEKGKDVELRCDPISGHTALYWYRQSLGQGLEFLIYFQGNSAPDKSGLPSDRFSAERTGGSVSTLTIQRTQQEDSAVYLCASSPQGGGYEQYFGPGTRLTVT.

V and J are TRBV6-5 and TRBJ2-5, with 7 positions matching TRBD2. The CDR3 extends over 14 amino acids. The J segment lost 5 bases and the V segment lost 2 bases, leaving 5 bases of the junction unmatched. Germline values: CDR1 MNHEY, CDR2 SVGAGI. CDR3 sequence reads: CASSYVQGGETQYF. CDR3 DNA sequence: TGTGCCAGCAGTTACGTTCAGGGAGGGGAGACCCAGTACTTC.

The chain joins TRBV5-6 to TRBJ2-4, with 8 bases fitting TRBD1. This CDR3 has 16 amino acids. With V trimmed by 2 bases and J by 2 bases, 6 bases remained unmatched. Germline loops: CDR1 SGHDT, CDR2 YYEEEE. DNA for the CDR3: TGTGCCAGCAGCTTCAGGACAGGGACGTCCAAAAACATTCAGTACTTC. The encoded protein is CASSFRTGTSKNIQYF.

The chain is built from TRBV5-4 and TRBJ2-2; 9 bases align to TRBD1. The J segment lost 4 bases and the V segment lost 3 bases, leaving 4 bases of the junction unmatched. The length of the CDR3 is 15 residues. Germline CDR1 reads SGHNT; CDR2 reads YYREEE (reference sequence). This CDR3 is CASSSKDRGTGELFF. The CDR3 bases are TGTGCCAGCAGCTCCAAGGACAGGGGCACCGGGGAGCTGTTTTTT.

This rearrangement joins TRBV6-5 to TRBJ1-4, with 9 bases identical to TRBD1. This CDR3 comprises 15 residues. Germline loops: CDR1 MNHEY, CDR2 SVGAGI. After removal of 4 bases from V and 8 bases from J, the junction contained 8 bases not matched to a gene. CDR3 DNA: TGTGCCAGCAGTTCAACAGGGGGCATTCGAGAAAAACTGTTTTTT. The encoded protein is CASSSTGGIREKLFF.

The J gene is TRBJ2-3, the V gene TRBV7-2, with D tentatively TRBD2 (6 bases). The V and J ends lost 5 bases and 0 bases respectively, with 15 bases between them. The CDR3 length is 16 residues. Germline loops: CDR1 SGHTA, CDR2 FQGNSA. The CDR3 is CASSGGTFPSTDTQYF. The CDR3 DNA reads as TGTGCCAGCAGCGGGGGGACTTTCCCTAGCACAGATACGCAGTATTTT.

The chain recombines TRBV15 with TRBJ1-3, with D perhaps TRBD1 (6 bases). Trimming removed 1 base at V and 0 bases at J, with 10 bases between. Looked up from germline, CDR1 is LNHNV and CDR2 is YYDKDF (reference sequence). The CDR3 runs 16 residues. DNA of the CDR3: TGTGCCACCAGCAGAGTAGTAGGGGGCTCTGGAAACACCATATATTTT. As protein: CATSRVVGGSGNTIYF.